The source of this T cell receptor (beta chain) is a study of post-analysis software for immune sequencing data. For the study at large: Disease courses included relapsing-remitting, secondary progressive and progressive-relapsing multiple sclerosis.

This clonotype appeared a few times. The target antigen is unknown. V lost 6 bases and J 1 base, leaving 15 bases between the germline ends. Germline lookup yields CDR1 MNHEY and CDR2 SVGEGT. The CDR3 has 15 residues. Study observations and caveats: F measure grouped same-batch samples tightly together. The normalized Chao1 diversity of multiple sclerosis patients was significantly lower than that of controls. Several TRBV segments occurring more often in patients than controls included TRBV5-6, TRBV5-1 and TRBV20-1.

Sequencing libraries made from TCR beta cDNA carried unique molecular identifiers. The yield from approximately 1 to 10 million T cells was roughly 500,000 cDNA molecules in total. From the PCR reads, TCRdb called clonotypes with MiXCR, one entry per CDR3 protein. Of more than 500,000 distinct CDR3 sequences listed, 34% were seen once; the top ten hold about 6%. The specimen sequenced was blood. The chain has TRBV6-2 or TRBV6-3 and TRBJ1-2, with D unclear. The sequence was collected from a girl aged 2 to 17 with multiple sclerosis. The CDR3 DNA follows: TGTGCCAGCAGCTCAAGGCGAGCCGTTAACTATGGCTACACCTTC. The encoded protein is CASSSRRAVNYGYTF.